This T cell receptor beta chain originates from a study of T cells in Graves' hyperthyroidism and ophthalmopathy. This clonotype showed up many times. Germline CDR1 and CDR2: MDHEN and SYDVKM. This CDR3 comprises 13 residues. The ends were cut back, 6 bases at V and 4 bases at J, with 13 bases in the middle. RNA transcripts were the template for amplifying TCR beta CDR3 regions. Researchers ran a first-round RT-PCR on the TCR CDR3 using the HTBI primer set. MiXCR, run by TCRdb on the multiplex PCR reads, gives a single entry per CDR3 protein. This table holds around 450,000 distinct CDR3 sequences, 15% to 19% found once.

This sequence originates from a woman aged 18-29 years with Graves' hyperthyroidism. The rearrangement uses TRBV28 and TRBJ2-7; D gene unclear. Sample: blood. The DNA of the CDR3 is TGTGCCAGCAGCCTGACAACTACTTACGAGCAGTACTTC. Protein product: CASSLTTTYEQYF.